The following is a T cell receptor (beta chain) sequence with its context. The antigen is undetermined. The data stem from a study of Ad26.COV2.S vaccination and SARS-CoV-2 variants. Findings and caveats of the study: Measurement of non-spike TCR breadth gave similar results in vaccine and placebo recipients. From the TCR breadth and depth analyses, total T cell responses may have been underestimated. Recipients given vaccine exceeded placebo recipients in spike-specific TCR breadth.

TCRdb keeps only in-frame clones here, not all; method: immunoSEQ multiplex PCR. The sample has just over 350,000 clones, about 90% seen once; the top ten hold about 3.9%. V was cut by 2 bases and J by 8 bases, with 9 bases left in between. This CDR3 spans 12 amino acids. This chain connects TRBV12-3 or TRBV12-4 to TRBJ1-2; the D gene is possibly TRBD1 (6 bases). The TCR was taken from a human donor who had recovered from COVID-19. The specimen was peripheral blood, collected after recovery from COVID-19. For the CDR3, the DNA is TGTGCCAGCAGTTTATCCAGGGGCGGCTACACCTTC. Translation gives CASSLSRGGYTF.